Sequencing of this T cell receptor beta chain was carried out in a study of blood T cell repertoires in COVID-19. Study background: Acute-phase and convalescent COVID-19 samples originated in the United States, Italy and Spain.

Germline-derived CDR1 and CDR2 are LGHNA and YSLEER. This CDR3 has 15 amino acids. The junction had 2 bases not matched to a gene; V was cut back by 1 base and J by 1 base. Original processing notes: For nucleated cells, counts were estimated from reference gene primer amplification. Sequencing used immunoSEQ multiplex PCR; TCRdb keeps in-frame clones, though not all of them. D and trimming come from the DNA, and the V and J calls and clone size come from that table. This table holds about 170,000 clones, around 82% found once. The clonotype was recovered from a woman of 80 years or more with acute or convalescent COVID-19. This sequence joins TRBV4-3 and TRBJ1-2; 8 bases match TRBD1. Source material: peripheral blood. The CDR3 region has the DNA TGCGCCAGCAGCCAAGCTACAGGGGGTAACTATGGCTACACCTTC. Translating gives CASSQATGGNYGYTF.